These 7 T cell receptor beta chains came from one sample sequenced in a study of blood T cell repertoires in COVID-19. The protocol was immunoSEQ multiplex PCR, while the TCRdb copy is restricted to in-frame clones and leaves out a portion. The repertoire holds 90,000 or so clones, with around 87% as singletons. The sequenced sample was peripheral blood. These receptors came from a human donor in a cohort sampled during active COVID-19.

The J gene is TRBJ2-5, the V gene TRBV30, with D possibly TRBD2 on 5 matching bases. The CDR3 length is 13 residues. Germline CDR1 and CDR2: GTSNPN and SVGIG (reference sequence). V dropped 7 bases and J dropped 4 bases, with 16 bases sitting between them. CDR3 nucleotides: TGTGCCTACTCGGGATCCCTCCCAGAGACCCAGTACTTC. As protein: CAYSGSLPETQYF.

Written as DNA, the CDR3 is TGTGCCAGCAAGACAGGGGGCGCAGGCGGGGAGCTGTTTTTT. Translating gives CASKTGGAGGELFF. The J gene is TRBJ2-2, the V gene TRBV9; TRBD1 matches 10 bases. V trimming: 6 bases; J trimming: 7 bases; junction bases outside the gene matches: 6. The CDR3 sequence is 14 residues long. Germline V gene sequence: CDR1 SGDLS, CDR2 YYNGEE. The full variable domain, with the rest looked up from reference TRBV9 and TRBJ2-2, is DSGVTQTPKHLITATGQRVTLRCSPRSGDLSVYWYQQSLDQGLQFLIQYYNGEERAKGNILERFSAQQFPDLHSELNLSSLELGDSALYFCASKTGGAGGELFFGEGSRLTVL.

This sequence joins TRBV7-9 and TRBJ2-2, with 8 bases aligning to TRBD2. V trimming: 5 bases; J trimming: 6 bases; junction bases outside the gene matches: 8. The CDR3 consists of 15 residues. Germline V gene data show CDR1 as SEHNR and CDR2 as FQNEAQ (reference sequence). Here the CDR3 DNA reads TGTGCCAGCAGCCGGGAGAAGACTAGCGCCGGGGAGCTGTTTTTT. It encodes CASSREKTSAGELFF. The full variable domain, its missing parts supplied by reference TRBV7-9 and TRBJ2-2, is DTGVSQNPRHKITKRGQNVTFRCDPISEHNRLYWYRQTLGQGPEFLTYFQNEAQLEKSRLLSDRFSAERPKGSFSTLEIQRTEQGDSAMYLCASSREKTSAGELFFGEGSRLTVL.

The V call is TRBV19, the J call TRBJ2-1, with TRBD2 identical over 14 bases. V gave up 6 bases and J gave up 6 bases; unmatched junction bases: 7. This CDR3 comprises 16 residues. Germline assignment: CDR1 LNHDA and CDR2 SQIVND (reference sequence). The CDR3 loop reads CASSHEGLAGANEQFF. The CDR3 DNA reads TGTGCCAGTAGCCATGAGGGACTAGCGGGAGCCAATGAGCAGTTCTTC. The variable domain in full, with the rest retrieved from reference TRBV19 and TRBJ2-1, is DGGITQSPKYLFRKEGQNVTLSCEQNLNHDAMYWYRQDPGQGLRLIYYSQIVNDFQKGDIAEGYSVSREKKESFPLTVTSAQKNPTAFYLCASSHEGLAGANEQFFGPGTRLTVL.

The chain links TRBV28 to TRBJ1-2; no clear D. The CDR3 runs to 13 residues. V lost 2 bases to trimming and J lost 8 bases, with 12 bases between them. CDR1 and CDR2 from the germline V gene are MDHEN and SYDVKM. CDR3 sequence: CASSLPTTRGYTF. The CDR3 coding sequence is TGTGCCAGCAGTTTACCTACGACCAGGGGCTACACCTTC.

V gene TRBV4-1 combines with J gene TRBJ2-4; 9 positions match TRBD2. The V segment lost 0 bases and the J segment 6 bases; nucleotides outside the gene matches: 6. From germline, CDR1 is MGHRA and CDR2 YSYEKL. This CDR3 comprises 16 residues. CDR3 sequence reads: CASSQDAATSGNIQYF. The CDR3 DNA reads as TGCGCCAGCAGCCAAGATGCGGCGACTAGCGGAAACATTCAGTACTTC.

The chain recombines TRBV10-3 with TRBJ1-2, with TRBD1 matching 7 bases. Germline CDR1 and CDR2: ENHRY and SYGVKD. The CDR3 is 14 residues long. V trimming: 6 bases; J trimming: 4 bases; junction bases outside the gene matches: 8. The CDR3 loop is CAISEPDRSYGYTF. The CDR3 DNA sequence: TGTGCCATCAGCGAGCCGGACAGGTCCTATGGCTACACCTTC.